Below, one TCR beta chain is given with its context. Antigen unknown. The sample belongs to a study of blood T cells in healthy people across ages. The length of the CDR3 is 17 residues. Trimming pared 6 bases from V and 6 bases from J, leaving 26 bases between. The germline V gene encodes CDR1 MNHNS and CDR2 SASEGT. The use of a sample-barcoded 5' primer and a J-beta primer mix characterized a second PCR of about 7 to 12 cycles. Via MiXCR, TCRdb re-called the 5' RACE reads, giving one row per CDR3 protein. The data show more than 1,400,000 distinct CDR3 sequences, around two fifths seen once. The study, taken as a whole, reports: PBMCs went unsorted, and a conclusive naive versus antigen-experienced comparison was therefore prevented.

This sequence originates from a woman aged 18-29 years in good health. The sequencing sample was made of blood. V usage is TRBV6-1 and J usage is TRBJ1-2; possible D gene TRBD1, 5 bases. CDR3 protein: CASSQSGQGLIGNGYTF. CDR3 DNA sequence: TGTGCCAGCAGCCAATCCGGCCAGGGTTTGATTGGGAATGGCTACACCTTC.